The next 29 T cell receptor beta chains were all read from a single sample in a study of T cell responses to AZD1222 COVID-19 vaccine. Profiling relied on immunoSEQ multiplex PCR, and the TCRdb table lists in-frame clones only, not all of them. The repertoire holds roughly 200,000 clones, with just over 90% as singletons. The source material was peripheral blood, sampled 28 days after the second dose of the MenACWY control vaccine. The receptors come from an adult who received the MenACWY meningococcal vaccine as a control.

The sample holds one count of this clone. The chain employs TRBV5-5 and TRBJ2-7; 9 positions match TRBD1. The V gene's germline CDR1 is SGHKS and CDR2 YYEKEE (reference sequence). CDR3 size: 15 residues. Losses at the gene ends were 6 bases for V and 1 base for J; bases not matched to a gene: 8. DNA of the CDR3: TGTGCCAGCAAACTAGGGGGACAGGGATCCTACGAGCAGTACTTC. Translating it yields CASKLGGQGSYEQYF.

This chain links TRBV6-2 or TRBV6-3 with TRBJ2-7; TRBD2 matches 10 bases. CDR1 and CDR2 (germline): MNHEY, SVGEGT. The V gene end was trimmed by 2 bases and the J gene end by 5 bases; junction bases not matched to a gene: 3. This CDR3 has 14 residues. This chain's CDR3 is CASSYLAGVDEQYF. The CDR3 bases are TGTGCCAGCAGTTACCTAGCGGGAGTCGACGAGCAGTACTTC.

The gene calls are TRBV6-1 and TRBJ2-3, with TRBD2 identical over 10 bases. The V gene's germline CDR1 is MNHNS and CDR2 SASEGT. The CDR3 contains 16 residues. Trimming took 4 bases from V and 3 from J; bases not matched to a gene: 7. The CDR3 DNA follows: TGTGCCAGCAGTGCAGACAGGACTAGCGGAACAGATACGCAGTATTTT. It translates to CASSADRTSGTDTQYF.

The rearrangement uses TRBV19 and TRBJ2-3; the D gene could be TRBD1 or TRBD2 (5 bases each). Germline V lookup: CDR1 LNHDA, CDR2 SQIVND (reference sequence). This CDR3 has 16 amino acids. V dropped 5 bases and J dropped 1 base, with 16 bases sitting between them. The CDR3 here is CASSPSGQGGTDTQYF. DNA for the CDR3: TGTGCCAGTAGTCCCTCGGGGCAGGGTGGCACAGATACGCAGTATTTT.

J is TRBJ1-4 and V is TRBV3-1 (or the pseudogene TRBV3-2); D is undetermined. V lost 1 base and J lost 7, with 7 bases in between. The CDR3 loop spans 13 amino acids. The germline V gene encodes CDR1 LGHDT and CDR2 YNNKEL (reference sequence). The CDR3 region is CASSQGRGEKLFF. The DNA of the CDR3 is TGTGCCAGCAGCCAAGGGAGAGGTGAAAAACTGTTTTTT.

The chain combines TRBV24-1 with TRBJ2-1; 7 bases are a match to TRBD2. Trimming at V came to 0 bases and at J to 10 bases, leaving 14 bases not matched to a gene. The CDR3 runs to 17 residues. The germline gives CDR1 KGHDR, CDR2 SFDVKD. The CDR3 DNA reads TGTGCCACCAGTGATTTGTCTAGCGGAGTATACAATGAAGAGCAGTTCTTC. Translating it yields CATSDLSSGVYNEEQFF.

V is TRBV27 and J is TRBJ1-3, with D possibly being TRBD1 (6 bases). This CDR3 has 16 amino acids. Trimming removed 4 bases from V and 3 bases from J, with 16 bases in between. The germline gives CDR1 MNHEY, CDR2 SMNVEV (reference sequence). CDR3 nucleotides: TGTGCCAGCAGTTCCCGGGCGGGGGCGATTGGAAACACCATATATTTT. Its protein is CASSSRAGAIGNTIYF.

The V call is TRBV5-1, the J call TRBJ1-1; D gene uncertain. This CDR3 region has 13 residues. Germline-derived CDR1 and CDR2 are SGHRS and YFSETQ. The V and J ends lost 2 bases and 10 bases respectively, with 15 bases between them. The DNA of the CDR3 is TGCGCCAGCAGCTTTTCCGGGCCCCGGGGAGCTTTCTTT. Protein product: CASSFSGPRGAFF.

The genes are TRBV11-3 and TRBJ1-1; D unclear. The V and J ends lost 2 bases and 2 bases respectively, with 9 bases between them. Germline V gene sequence: CDR1 SGHNT, CDR2 YENEEA. This CDR3 spans 14 amino acids. In nucleotides, the CDR3 is TGTGCCAGCAGCTTAAACTCGGGCAACACTGAAGCTTTCTTT. It is translated as CASSLNSGNTEAFF.

The V call is TRBV24-1, the J call TRBJ2-7; the match to TRBD1 covers 8 bases. CDR3 length equals 15 residues. Germline V gene lookup returns CDR1 KGHDR and CDR2 SFDVKD. V lost 4 bases and J lost 4; bases outside the gene matches: 8. The CDR3 DNA reads as TGTGCCACCAGTGAGCGAACAGGGGGAATTTACGAGCAGTACTTC. It translates to CATSERTGGIYEQYF.

The chain uses TRBV28 and TRBJ1-1; no definite D call. This CDR3 comprises 12 residues. Germline V gene data show CDR1 as MDHEN and CDR2 as SYDVKM. Trimming took 2 bases from V and 4 from J, leaving 5 bases between them. The CDR3, as DNA: TGTGCCAGCAGTTTACGGTCCACTGAAGCTTTCTTT. This sequence encodes CASSLRSTEAFF.

This rearrangement joins TRBV19 to TRBJ2-1; 7 bases align to TRBD1. Trimming at V came to 7 bases and at J to 0 bases, leaving 6 bases not matched to a gene. Germline lookup yields CDR1 LNHDA and CDR2 SQIVND (reference sequence). This CDR3 is 15 amino acids long. Here the CDR3 reads CASTPGQNSYNEQFF. The CDR3 coding sequence is TGTGCCAGTACGCCGGGACAGAACTCCTACAATGAGCAGTTCTTC.

This chain joins TRBV28 and TRBJ1-1; D not certain. CDR1 MDHEN and CDR2 SYDVKM come from the germline V gene. This CDR3 region has 14 residues. V shed 5 bases and J shed 1 base, with 11 bases lying between them. The CDR3 DNA follows: TGTGCCAGCAGTGGGAGACGGGGGAACACTGAAGCTTTCTTT. Protein sequence: CASSGRRGNTEAFF.

This chain uses TRBV19 with TRBJ2-2, with 8 nucleotides matching TRBD1. Germline V gives CDR1 LNHDA, CDR2 SQIVND (reference sequence). V trimming: 4 bases; J trimming: 6 bases; junction bases outside the gene matches: 7. This CDR3 contains 15 residues. The CDR3 bases are TGTGCCAGTAGTAGGGAACAGGGGGTCCCCGGGGAGCTGTTTTTT. Translated, it gives CASSREQGVPGELFF.

The chain employs TRBV7-2 and TRBJ1-2; D gene unclear. From germline, CDR1 is SGHTA and CDR2 FQGNSA. The CDR3 covers 14 residues. V was clipped by 2 bases and J by 8 bases, with 15 bases between them. This chain's CDR3 is CASSLSAGMEGYTF. CDR3 sequence (DNA): TGTGCCAGCAGCTTATCGGCGGGAATGGAAGGCTACACCTTC. The whole variable domain, filled in from reference TRBV7-2 and TRBJ1-2, reads GAGVSQSPSNKVTEKGKDVELRCDPISGHTALYWYRQSLGQGLEFLIYFQGNSAPDKSGLPSDRFSAERTGGSVSTLTIQRTQQEDSAVYLCASSLSAGMEGYTFGSGTRLTVV.

The rearrangement uses TRBV24-1 and TRBJ1-2; D perhaps matches TRBD1 (6 bases). CDR3 length: 13 residues. Trimming removed 9 bases at V and 6 bases at J, with 16 bases between. Germline values: CDR1 KGHDR, CDR2 SFDVKD. CDR3 residues: CATQDPGGDGYTF. CDR3 coding DNA: TGTGCCACCCAGGACCCGGGGGGCGATGGCTACACCTTC.

The chain couples TRBV2 to TRBJ2-7; D remains ambiguous. Germline lookup yields CDR1 SNHLY and CDR2 FYNNEI. The CDR3 consists of 13 residues. V shed 9 bases and J shed 2 bases, with 14 bases lying between them. The CDR3 coding sequence is TGTGCCAGTCGGACCCCCGTTCCCTACGAGCAGTACTTC. Protein: CASRTPVPYEQYF.

The chain uses TRBV5-4 and TRBJ2-5; D ambiguous. Per the germline V gene, CDR1 is SGHNT and CDR2 is YYREEE (reference sequence). CDR3 length: 14 amino acids. Between the trimmed V and J ends, which lost 4 bases and 2 bases, there was a span of 12 bases. Here the CDR3 DNA reads TGTGCCAGCAGCCCGTGGTCAGGTCAAGAGACCCAGTACTTC. The encoded protein is CASSPWSGQETQYF.

This sequence joins TRBV5-1 and TRBJ1-2; D is uncertain. V was clipped by 4 bases and J by 6 bases, with 10 bases between them. CDR3 size: 12 residues. Germline V gene sequence: CDR1 SGHRS, CDR2 YFSETQ. DNA of the CDR3: TGCGCCAGCAGCGCGGGCGTAGATGGCTACACCTTC. Protein: CASSAGVDGYTF. Based on the CDR3 plus reference TRBV5-1 and TRBJ1-2, the full variable domain is KAGVTQTPRYLIKTRGQQVTLSCSPISGHRSVSWYQQTPGQGLQFLFEYFSETQRNKGNFPGRFSGRQFSNSRSEMNVSTLELGDSALYLCASSAGVDGYTFGSGTRLTVV.

In its sample, this clone was seen once. The rearrangement links TRBV5-1 to TRBJ2-7, with TRBD2 matching 11 bases. The germline V gene has CDR1 SGHRS and CDR2 YFSETQ. This CDR3 region has 16 residues. Germline trimming cut 4 bases from V and 2 bases from J; bases unmatched to any gene: 8. CDR3 sequence reads: CASSLPGTSGTYEQYF. CDR3 coding DNA: TGCGCCAGCAGCCTACCCGGGACTAGCGGCACCTACGAGCAGTACTTC.

V is TRBV5-1 and J is TRBJ1-1, with D possibly being TRBD1 (5 bases). The V end lost 4 bases, the J end lost 0 bases, and 10 bases lay between the germline ends. Germline V lookup: CDR1 SGHRS, CDR2 YFSETQ. The CDR3 consists of 14 residues. The CDR3 here is CASSTGTMNTEAFF. The CDR3 coding sequence is TGCGCCAGCAGCACTGGGACTATGAACACTGAAGCTTTCTTT.

This chain links TRBV9 with TRBJ1-1, with unresolved D. CDR3 length: 15 amino acids. V dropped 4 bases and J dropped 5 bases, with 18 bases sitting between them. Germline CDR1 is SGDLS and CDR2 is YYNGEE. The DNA of the CDR3 is TGTGCCAGCAGCTCTCCCGGTGGGCAGAGAACTGAAGCTTTCTTT. Translating it yields CASSSPGGQRTEAFF. Full variable domain (remainder filled in from reference TRBV9 and TRBJ1-1): DSGVTQTPKHLITATGQRVTLRCSPRSGDLSVYWYQQSLDQGLQFLIQYYNGEERAKGNILERFSAQQFPDLHSELNLSSLELGDSALYFCASSSPGGQRTEAFFGQGTRLTVV.

The chain links TRBV5-8 to TRBJ2-7, with TRBD2 matching 8 bases. The CDR3 runs 12 residues. The V gene's germline CDR1 is SGHTS and CDR2 YDEGEE. The trim removed 4 bases at V and 9 bases at J, leaving 6 bases unmatched. CDR3 sequence reads: CASSLRAGVQYF. Here the CDR3 DNA reads TGTGCCAGCAGCCTGCGAGCGGGAGTGCAGTACTTC.

V usage is TRBV3-1 (or the pseudogene TRBV3-2) and J usage is TRBJ1-6; D remains ambiguous. V lost 7 bases and J lost 0, with 4 bases in between. Germline CDR1 and CDR2: LGHDT and YNNKEL (reference sequence). CDR3 length equals 13 residues. The CDR3 DNA reads TGTGCCAGCACGAGCTCCTATAATTCACCCCTCCACTTT. Translation gives CASTSSYNSPLHF.

V is TRBV5-1 and J is TRBJ1-2; 10 nucleotides align to TRBD1. The CDR3 runs 17 residues. V lost 4 bases to trimming and J lost 3 bases; unmatched junction nucleotides: 12. Germline lookup yields CDR1 SGHRS and CDR2 YFSETQ. The CDR3 spells CASSRETGGAFDYGYTF. The CDR3 DNA reads TGCGCCAGCAGCCGGGAGACAGGGGGCGCGTTCGACTATGGCTACACCTTC.

The rearrangement links TRBV11-3 to TRBJ2-5; TRBD1 matches at 7 bases. Germline CDR1 SGHNT, CDR2 YENEEA. Germline trimming cut 3 bases from V and 3 bases from J; bases unmatched to any gene: 7. This CDR3 is 15 amino acids long. The CDR3 DNA reads TGTGCCAGCAGCTTCGAGGGGGCGCTTGAAGAGACCCAGTACTTC. It codes for CASSFEGALEETQYF.

The chain recombines TRBV11-2 with TRBJ2-2, with D possibly being TRBD1 (5 bases). This CDR3 region has 15 residues. V lost 0 bases and J lost 3, with 8 bases in between. Per the germline V gene, CDR1 is SGHAT and CDR2 is FQNNGV. CDR3 sequence reads: CASSLDQTDTGELFF. The CDR3 nucleotides read TGTGCCAGCAGCTTAGATCAGACAGACACCGGGGAGCTGTTTTTT.

The V call is TRBV3-1 (or the pseudogene TRBV3-2), the J call TRBJ1-5; the D gene is possibly TRBD1 (6 bases). The CDR3 contains 15 residues. Between the trimmed V and J ends, which lost 0 bases and 0 bases, there was a span of 6 bases. Per the germline V gene, CDR1 is LGHDT and CDR2 is YNNKEL (reference sequence). Here the CDR3 reads CASSQEGGSNQPQHF. The CDR3 nucleotides are TGTGCCAGCAGCCAAGAAGGGGGTAGCAATCAGCCCCAGCATTTT.

The chain links TRBV6-5 to TRBJ2-5, with 9 bases that match TRBD1. CDR3 length equals 15 residues. V was clipped by 6 bases and J by 2 bases; unmatched bases: 7. Germline CDR1 is MNHEY and CDR2 is SVGAGI. The DNA for the CDR3 is TGTGCCAGCAGACCAACCGGGACAGGGCAAGAGACCCAGTACTTC. Protein product: CASRPTGTGQETQYF.